These 13 T cell receptor beta chains originate from one sample sequenced in a study of patients and donors after allogeneic stem cell transplantation (dated by TCRdb to the early 2020s). Library preparation was by RT-PCR. Sequencing relied on a NextSeq 550. TCRdb reprocessing: public reads trimmed at Q25 with fastp, clones called with MiXCR, in-frame beta chains kept. Each entry merges the rows of one CDR3 protein and shows their most common DNA and genes. The sample data list about 960,000 distinct CDR3 sequences, and about a sixth of these were observed just once. The ten top clones hold roughly 6.4% of the sample. Source material: blood, either unsorted or a sorted T cell fraction (not recorded which). These receptors were taken from a human donor who was either an allogeneic HSCT recipient or a stem cell or donor lymphocyte infusion donor (not recorded which). It is not recorded whose cells these are; they may come from a transplant donor.

In its sample, this clonotype was seen a few times. The chain uses TRBV7-6 and TRBJ1-5, with D unresolved. Trimming removed 1 base at V and 0 bases at J, with 10 bases between. Germline V CDR1 and CDR2: SGHVS, FNYEAQ. The CDR3 runs 16 residues. CDR3 DNA: TGTGCCAGCAGCTTAGGAGGGTTGAATAGCAATCAGCCCCAGCATTTT. It yields the protein CASSLGGLNSNQPQHF.

The genes are TRBV7-9 and TRBJ1-2; 7 bases map to TRBD1. CDR3 length: 15 amino acids. Per germline, CDR1 SEHNR and CDR2 FQNEAQ (reference sequence). V dropped 8 bases and J dropped 4; count of bases not matched to a gene: 13. The CDR3 DNA sequence: TGTGCCAGCGGGGTGACAGGGCCGAACACCTATGGCTACACCTTC. Amino acids: CASGVTGPNTYGYTF.

The V and J genes are TRBV2 and TRBJ2-1, with D maybe TRBD1 (6 bases). This CDR3 region has 16 residues. Germline values: CDR1 SNHLY, CDR2 FYNNEI. Between the trimmed V and J ends, which lost 3 bases and 1 base, there was a span of 13 bases. As DNA, the CDR3 is TGTGCCAGCAGTGAGTACGCAGGGGATTCCTACAATGAGCAGTTCTTC. This encodes CASSEYAGDSYNEQFF.

The chain is built from TRBV5-6 and TRBJ2-5; no reliable D call. CDR3 length equals 13 residues. Germline V gives CDR1 SGHDT, CDR2 YYEEEE. The V end lost 5 bases, the J end lost 0 bases, and 8 bases lay between the germline ends. The CDR3 sequence: CASRFGHQETQYF. CDR3 bases: TGTGCCAGCAGATTCGGACACCAAGAGACCCAGTACTTC.

V and J are TRBV4-1 and TRBJ2-1; unclear D gene. This CDR3 is built from 16 residues. The V end lost 0 bases, the J end lost 6 bases, and 15 bases lay between the germline ends. Germline loops: CDR1 MGHRA, CDR2 YSYEKL. CDR3 in DNA: TGCGCCAGCAGCCAAGACCCTGGGCTAGGCGGCAATGAGCAGTTCTTC. It codes for CASSQDPGLGGNEQFF.

This clonotype was picked up a small number of times. The CDR3: CASSDGTAANEKLFF. As DNA, the CDR3 is TGTGCCAGCAGTGACGGGACCGCCGCTAATGAAAAACTGTTTTTT. The chain has TRBV6-1 and TRBJ1-4, with D maybe TRBD1 (5 bases). The V and J ends lost 3 bases and 3 bases respectively, with 11 bases between them. Germline V gene sequence: CDR1 MNHNS, CDR2 SASEGT. The CDR3 consists of 15 residues.

V is TRBV12-3 or TRBV12-4 and J is TRBJ2-4, with 10 positions matching TRBD1. Trimming removed 6 bases from V and 2 bases from J; junction bases left unmatched: 4. The CDR3 spans 15 residues. This chain's CDR3 is CASSPTGGTKNIQYF. For the CDR3, the DNA is TGTGCCAGCAGCCCGACAGGGGGCACCAAAAACATTCAGTACTTC.

The V call is TRBV4-2, the J call TRBJ2-3; 7 bases align to TRBD1. The trim removed 1 base at V and 2 bases at J, leaving 12 bases unmatched. This CDR3 comprises 18 residues. Looked up from germline, CDR1 is LGHNA and CDR2 is YNFKEQ. CDR3 DNA: TGTGCCAGCAGCCAAGGTGGTCGGACAGGTCTGAACACAGATACGCAGTATTTT. This encodes CASSQGGRTGLNTDTQYF.

This clonotype turned up a few times. The chain joins TRBV5-4 to TRBJ2-3; D gene ambiguous. This CDR3 is 17 amino acids long. The germline gives CDR1 SGHNT, CDR2 YYREEE (reference sequence). The V and J ends lost 4 bases and 2 bases respectively, with 20 bases between them. The CDR3 DNA is TGTGCCAGCAGCATCAAGGGTGGCTTCGCCCACACAGATACGCAGTATTTT. It is translated as CASSIKGGFAHTDTQYF.

The chain couples TRBV20-1 to TRBJ2-1; D is undetermined. This CDR3 spans 10 amino acids. Per the germline V gene, CDR1 is DFQATT and CDR2 is SNEGSKA (reference sequence). Trimming took off 4 bases at V and 7 bases at J, with 5 bases between the two ends. Written as DNA, the CDR3 is TGCAGTGCTACAACTAATGAGCAGTTCTTC. Protein: CSATTNEQFF.

The sample holds a few counts of this clonotype. The gene calls are TRBV2 and TRBJ2-3; D remains unclear. This CDR3 region has 14 residues. Germline-derived CDR1 and CDR2 are SNHLY and FYNNEI. Trimming stripped 8 bases from V and 7 bases from J, with 19 bases between. The CDR3 DNA follows: TGTGCCAGCCGCGCTGTCCCGATTACTAATACGCAGTATTTT. Residues: CASRAVPITNTQYF.

V and J are TRBV25-1 and TRBJ1-1; 7 nucleotides align to TRBD1. V was pared by 7 bases and J by 4 bases, with 6 bases of the junction left unmatched. CDR3 length equals 13 residues. Germline CDR1 and CDR2: MGHDK and SYGVNS. CDR3 sequence: CASTVTGTTEAFF. CDR3 bases: TGTGCCAGCACAGTGACAGGGACCACTGAAGCTTTCTTT.

Only a few counts were recorded for this clonotype. The chain couples TRBV5-1 to TRBJ2-2; TRBD1 matches at 7 bases. This CDR3 spans 14 amino acids. CDR1 and CDR2 (germline): SGHRS, YFSETQ. Trimming removed 2 bases from V and 3 bases from J; junction bases left unmatched: 1. For the CDR3, the DNA is TGCGCCAGCAGCTTTCAGGGGGACACCGGGGAGCTGTTTTTT. Protein: CASSFQGDTGELFF.